Listed here are 16 T cell receptor beta chains from one sample, sequenced in a study of breast tumors, draining lymph nodes, adjacent tissues. Using its own MiXCR run on the multiplex PCR reads, TCRdb lists one record per CDR3 protein. Of some 83,000 distinct CDR3 sequences in the sample, roughly a fifth are singletons; the top ten hold over 2%. Breast cancer patients provided tissue from their axillary draining lymph nodes. The specimen sequenced was axillary lymph node tissue. The receptors here all came from a female donor with breast cancer. Some clones in this sample may be carry-over from other donors' samples.

The chain is built from TRBV14 and TRBJ2-6, with unresolved D. The CDR3 is made up of 15 amino acids. Trimming removed 1 base at V and 4 bases at J, with 8 bases between. Germline CDR1 SGHDN, CDR2 FVKESK. CDR3 DNA: TGTGCCAGCAGCCAAGTGGGAACCGGGGCCAACGTCCTGACTTTC. Amino acid sequence: CASSQVGTGANVLTF.

This clonotype occurred many times. The J gene is TRBJ2-7, the V gene TRBV9, with D tentatively TRBD2 (5 bases). The CDR3 is 13 residues long. Per the germline V gene, CDR1 is SGDLS and CDR2 is YYNGEE. The germline V and J ends were trimmed by 4 bases and 7 bases, with 15 bases remaining between them. This chain's CDR3 is CASSQALRGEQYF. DNA for the CDR3: TGTGCCAGCAGCCAAGCCTTACGGGGTGAGCAGTACTTC. The whole variable domain, remainder taken from reference TRBV9 and TRBJ2-7, is DSGVTQTPKHLITATGQRVTLRCSPRSGDLSVYWYQQSLDQGLQFLIQYYNGEERAKGNILERFSAQQFPDLHSELNLSSLELGDSALYFCASSQALRGEQYFGPGTRLTVT.

This clonotype showed up many times. The genes are TRBV24-1 and TRBJ2-1; possible D gene TRBD1, 5 bases. In germline, CDR1 is KGHDR, CDR2 SFDVKD. The CDR3 extends over 14 amino acids. The V gene lost 4 bases and the J gene lost 8 bases, with 14 bases spanning the gap. DNA for the CDR3: TGTGCCACCAGTGACTATTTTTCCAGGGATGAGCAGTTCTTC. Protein: CATSDYFSRDEQFF.

For this clonotype: This clone may be a read error of a much larger clone one base away. The chain carries TRBV7-6 and TRBJ2-7, with 9 bases that match TRBD2. J lost 4 bases, V lost 5 bases, and 9 bases had no gene match. CDR1 is SGHVS and CDR2 is FNYEAQ in the germline V gene. The CDR3 has 15 residues. CDR3 sequence (DNA): TGTGCCAGCAGCCTAACTAGCGGGTTGACTTACGAGCAGTACTTC. Translation: CASSLTSGLTYEQYF.

Many counts were recorded for this clonotype. The chain links TRBV7-3 to TRBJ2-2, with D tentatively TRBD2 (6 bases). The V end lost 3 bases, the J end lost 4 bases, and 15 bases lay between the germline ends. CDR3 length equals 16 residues. Germline values: CDR1 SGHTA, CDR2 FQGTGA. CDR3 residues: CASSFMPGVGTGELFF. CDR3 in DNA: TGTGCCAGCAGCTTCATGCCGGGAGTTGGCACCGGGGAGCTGTTTTTT.

For this clonotype: One base away lies a much larger clone, so this may be a sequencing read error. The chain carries TRBV28 and TRBJ2-7; D not resolved. Germline V CDR1 and CDR2: MDHEN, SYDVKM. This CDR3 is 11 amino acids long. The CDR3 spells CASVKLYERYF. The CDR3 DNA reads as TGTGCCAGCGTAAAACTTTACGAGCGGTACTTC.

This clonotype was counted once. A much larger clone lies a single base off, so this may be a read error. Without the conserved terminal phenylalanine or tryptophan, this CDR3 likely stems from a read error. The chain recombines TRBV6-1 with TRBJ2-2, with TRBD1 matching 9 bases. V dropped 0 bases and J dropped 3; count of bases not matched to a gene: 5. Per the germline V gene, CDR1 is MNHNS and CDR2 is SASEGT. The CDR3 spans 17 residues. CDR3 DNA sequence: TGTGCCAGCAGTGAAGCAGCAGGACAGGGGTACACCGGGGAGCTGTTTTCT. Its translation: CASSEAAGQGYTGELFS.

This clonotype was recorded at least ten times. The chain has TRBV6-1 and TRBJ2-3, with TRBD2 as a possible D gene (5 bases). The ends were cut back, 10 bases at V and 4 bases at J, with 12 bases in the middle. The CDR3 extends over 12 amino acids. Germline V gene lookup returns CDR1 MNHNS and CDR2 SASEGT. In nucleotides, the CDR3 is TGTGCCACCCGGCGAGGGTCAGATACGCAGTATTTT. Amino acid sequence: CATRRGSDTQYF.

This clonotype was seen many times. The chain links TRBV7-2 to TRBJ2-3; D unresolved. Germline CDR1 and CDR2: SGHTA and FQGNSA. This CDR3 region has 15 residues. V shed 3 bases and J shed 1 base, with 11 bases lying between them. CDR3 bases: TGTGCCAGCAGCTTTCAGGAGTCCCGCACAGATACGCAGTATTTT. It encodes CASSFQESRTDTQYF.

A word on this clonotype: This may arise from a read error, as a much more abundant clone is one base away. The rearrangement uses TRBV10-1 and TRBJ2-1; D is ambiguous. Looked up from germline, CDR1 is WNHNN and CDR2 is SYGVQD (reference sequence). This CDR3 is 12 amino acids long. CDR3 coding DNA: TGCGCCAGCCAACGACTGTACAATGGGCAGTTCTTC. It encodes CASQRLYNGQFF.

The table lists this clonotype with many counts. The gene calls are TRBV2 and TRBJ1-5, with TRBD1 identical over 7 bases. Germline CDR1 is SNHLY and CDR2 is FYNNEI. CDR3 length: 13 amino acids. Trimming cost V 7 bases and J 6 bases; bases outside gene matches: 6. CDR3 sequence (DNA): TGTGCCAGCAAATTACAGGGGTTTCAGCCCCAGCATTTT. This translates into CASKLQGFQPQHF.

This clonotype was found many times. The V and J genes are TRBV20-1 and TRBJ2-5, with 8 bases matching TRBD1. The CDR3 has 13 residues. The germline gives CDR1 DFQATT, CDR2 SNEGSKA (reference sequence). V was clipped by 7 bases and J by 4 bases; unmatched bases: 8. The CDR3 loop reads CSGPDRAGETQYF. The CDR3 nucleotides read TGCAGTGGTCCGGACAGGGCAGGAGAGACCCAGTACTTC.

In this sample, this clonotype turned up a few times. CDR3 in amino acids: CASSSGSTYEQFF. In DNA form, the CDR3 reads TGTGCCAGCAGCAGCGGGAGTACTTACGAGCAGTTCTTC. The V and J genes are TRBV28 and TRBJ2-1; TRBD2 matches 8 bases. The CDR3 length is 13 residues. The junction had 8 bases not matched to a gene; V was cut back by 6 bases and J by 10 bases. In germline, CDR1 is MDHEN, CDR2 SYDVKM.

This clonotype was counted at least ten times. This chain uses TRBV6-1 with TRBJ2-2, with TRBD2 matching over 14 bases. V dropped 6 bases and J dropped 5; count of bases not matched to a gene: 2. This CDR3 comprises 15 residues. Germline CDR1 is MNHNS and CDR2 is SASEGT. The CDR3 here is CASRTSGRGTGELFF. The CDR3 DNA reads TGTGCCAGCAGGACTAGCGGGAGGGGGACCGGGGAGCTGTTTTTT.

This clonotype has more than one count but fewer than ten. This rearrangement joins TRBV27 to TRBJ2-1; possibly TRBD2 for D (5 bases). This CDR3 has 13 residues. CDR1 and CDR2 from the germline V gene are MNHEY and SMNVEV (reference sequence). Trimming removed 3 bases from V and 4 bases from J, with 7 bases in between. CDR3 DNA: TGTGCCAGCAGTTTTAGACTATACAATGAGCAGTTCTTC. This translates into CASSFRLYNEQFF.

This chain uses TRBV28 with TRBJ2-7, with 11 bases fitting TRBD2. J lost 3 bases, V lost 7 bases, and 8 bases had no gene match. The CDR3 is 15 amino acids. Looked up from germline, CDR1 is MDHEN and CDR2 is SYDVKM. CDR3 nucleotides: TGTGCCAGCACCCCTGGGCTAGCGGGGGGCTACGAGCAGTACTTC. Protein product: CASTPGLAGGYEQYF.